The T cell receptor beta chain described here comes from a study of cytomegalovirus exposure and HLA in healthy donors. This PCR relied on a set of 60 Vbeta primers and 13 Jbeta primers. TCRdb's copy holds only in-frame clones and misses some; the assay was immunoSEQ multiplex PCR. The table lists over 100,000 clones, roughly 79% of them singletons, with 2.2% in the top ten. This CDR3 has 16 amino acids. Looked up from germline, CDR1 is WSHSY and CDR2 is SAAADI. The chain employs TRBV10-2 and TRBJ2-5; the D gene is possibly TRBD2 (6 bases). The tail of the sequence fits TRBJ2-7 better, so the J call may be wrong. Sample: PBMCs. This TCR came from a woman aged 25 to 39 in good health and CMV-seronegative. CDR3 region: CASSSTSTRLSYEQYF. Written as DNA, the CDR3 is TGCGCCAGCAGTTCGACTAGTACTCGTCTAAGCTACGAGCAGTACTTC.